In this sample, the clone carrying this T cell receptor beta chain turned up a few times. Until they underwent thyroid surgery, no patient had received any treatment. This sample stems from a study of metastatic and nonmetastatic thyroid tumors. About the study: From malignant and benign thyroid patients, repertoires in blood and in tumor or nodule tissue were compared.

TCRdb re-called the PCR reads via MiXCR. The sample gives 3,000 to 4,500 clones, 35% of which show up once; 14% is in the top ten. This CDR3 comprises 14 residues. Looked up from germline, CDR1 is MNHEY and CDR2 is SMNVEV (reference sequence). The ends were cut back, 5 bases at V and 2 bases at J, with 12 bases in the middle. The specimen sequenced was adjacent normal tissue. V is TRBV27 and J is TRBJ1-2; D not resolved. This receptor was taken from a male donor with papillary thyroid cancer or a benign thyroid nodule (not recorded which). Some clones in this sample may be carry-over from other donors' samples. The DNA for the CDR3 is TGTGCCAGCAGTCCCTCTGGGGTAAACTATGGCTACACCTTC. This translates into CASSPSGVNYGYTF.